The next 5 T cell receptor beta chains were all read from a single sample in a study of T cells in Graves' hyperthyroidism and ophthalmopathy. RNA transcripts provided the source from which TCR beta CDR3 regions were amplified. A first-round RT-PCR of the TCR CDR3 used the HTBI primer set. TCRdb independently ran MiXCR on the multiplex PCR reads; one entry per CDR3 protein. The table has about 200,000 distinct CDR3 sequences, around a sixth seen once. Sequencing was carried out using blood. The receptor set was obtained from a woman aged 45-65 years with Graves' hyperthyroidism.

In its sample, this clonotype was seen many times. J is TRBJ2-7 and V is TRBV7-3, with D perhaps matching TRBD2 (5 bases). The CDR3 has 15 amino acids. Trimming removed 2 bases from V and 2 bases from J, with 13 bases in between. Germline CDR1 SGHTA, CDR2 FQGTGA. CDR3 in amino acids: CASSLFPGFTYEQYF. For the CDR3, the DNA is TGTGCCAGCAGCTTATTTCCGGGATTTACCTACGAGCAGTACTTC.

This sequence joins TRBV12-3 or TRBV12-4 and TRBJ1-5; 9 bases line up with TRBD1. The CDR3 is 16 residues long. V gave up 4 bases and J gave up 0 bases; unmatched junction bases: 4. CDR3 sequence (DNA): TGTGCCAGCAGTTGGGGACAGGGATATAGCAATCAGCCCCAGCATTTT. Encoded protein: CASSWGQGYSNQPQHF.

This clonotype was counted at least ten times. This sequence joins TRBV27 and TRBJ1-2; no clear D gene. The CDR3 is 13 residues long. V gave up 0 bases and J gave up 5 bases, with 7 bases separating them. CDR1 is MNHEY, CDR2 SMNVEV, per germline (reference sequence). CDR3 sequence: CASSLSSGYGYTF. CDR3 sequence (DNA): TGTGCCAGCAGTTTATCGTCTGGGTATGGCTACACCTTC.

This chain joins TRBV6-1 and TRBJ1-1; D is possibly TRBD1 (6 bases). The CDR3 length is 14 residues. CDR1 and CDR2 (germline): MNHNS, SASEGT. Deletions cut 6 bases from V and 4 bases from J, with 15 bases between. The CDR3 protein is CASRFQGRGTEAFF. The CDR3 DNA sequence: TGTGCCAGCAGATTCCAGGGGCGGGGCACTGAAGCTTTCTTT.

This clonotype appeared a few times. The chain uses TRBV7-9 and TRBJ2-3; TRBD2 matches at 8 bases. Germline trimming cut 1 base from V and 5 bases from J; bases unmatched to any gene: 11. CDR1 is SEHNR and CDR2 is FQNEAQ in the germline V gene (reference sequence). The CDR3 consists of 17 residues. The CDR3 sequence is CASSLGGSAGVEDTQYF. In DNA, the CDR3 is TGTGCCAGCAGCTTAGGCGGCTCAGCGGGAGTCGAAGATACGCAGTATTTT.